The TCR beta chain under discussion was sequenced for a study of T cell repertoires in cytomegalovirus infection. Using its own MiXCR run on the reads, TCRdb lists one record per CDR3 protein. This sample carries roughly 220,000 distinct CDR3 sequences, approximately 38% of them seen once, and the ten largest clones take around 64%. This clonotype was picked up a small number of times. The antigen is undetermined. Germline V lookup: CDR1 SGHTA, CDR2 FQGTGA. The CDR3 sequence is 15 residues long. V was pared by 1 base and J by 0 bases, with 10 bases between. This TCR was recovered from a human donor in good health (CMV status not recorded). Some clones in this sample may be carry-over from other donors' samples. This specimen consisted of CD8+ T cells from cultured PBMCs, obtained from culture after CMV antigen stimulation. The genes are TRBV7-3 and TRBJ2-7; D is unclear. For the CDR3, the DNA is TGTGCCAGCAGCTTAATGGGCGGTAGCTCCTACGAGCAGTACTTC. Amino acids: CASSLMGGSSYEQYF.